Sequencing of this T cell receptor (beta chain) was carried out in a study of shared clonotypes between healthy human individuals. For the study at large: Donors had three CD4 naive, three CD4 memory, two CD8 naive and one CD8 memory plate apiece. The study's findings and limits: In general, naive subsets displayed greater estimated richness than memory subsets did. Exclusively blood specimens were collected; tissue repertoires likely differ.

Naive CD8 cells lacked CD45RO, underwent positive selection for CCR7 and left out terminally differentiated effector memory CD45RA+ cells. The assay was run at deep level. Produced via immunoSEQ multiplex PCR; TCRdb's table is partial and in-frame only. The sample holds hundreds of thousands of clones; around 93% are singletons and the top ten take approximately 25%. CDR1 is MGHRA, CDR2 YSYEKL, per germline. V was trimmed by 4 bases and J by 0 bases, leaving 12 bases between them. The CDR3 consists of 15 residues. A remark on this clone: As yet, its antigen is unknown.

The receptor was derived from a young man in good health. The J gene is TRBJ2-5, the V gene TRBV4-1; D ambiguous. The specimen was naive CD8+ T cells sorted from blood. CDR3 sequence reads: CASSPYPGNQETQYF. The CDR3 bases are TGCGCCAGCAGCCCTTATCCGGGCAACCAAGAGACCCAGTACTTC.